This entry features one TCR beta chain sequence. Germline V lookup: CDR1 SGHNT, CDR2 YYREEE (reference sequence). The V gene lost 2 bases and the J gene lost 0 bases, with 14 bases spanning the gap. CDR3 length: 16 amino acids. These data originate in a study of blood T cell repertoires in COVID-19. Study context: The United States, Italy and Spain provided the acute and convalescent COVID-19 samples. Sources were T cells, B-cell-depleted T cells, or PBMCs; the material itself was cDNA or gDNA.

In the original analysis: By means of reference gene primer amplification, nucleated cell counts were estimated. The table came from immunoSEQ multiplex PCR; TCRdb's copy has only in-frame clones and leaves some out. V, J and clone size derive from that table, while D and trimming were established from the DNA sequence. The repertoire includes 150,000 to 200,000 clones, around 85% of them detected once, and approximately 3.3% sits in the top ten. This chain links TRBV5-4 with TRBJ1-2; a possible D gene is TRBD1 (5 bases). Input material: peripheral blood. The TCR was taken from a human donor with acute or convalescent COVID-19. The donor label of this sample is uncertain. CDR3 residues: CASSFRDLYSNYGYTF. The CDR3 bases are TGTGCCAGCAGCTTTCGGGACTTATACTCTAACTATGGCTACACCTTC.